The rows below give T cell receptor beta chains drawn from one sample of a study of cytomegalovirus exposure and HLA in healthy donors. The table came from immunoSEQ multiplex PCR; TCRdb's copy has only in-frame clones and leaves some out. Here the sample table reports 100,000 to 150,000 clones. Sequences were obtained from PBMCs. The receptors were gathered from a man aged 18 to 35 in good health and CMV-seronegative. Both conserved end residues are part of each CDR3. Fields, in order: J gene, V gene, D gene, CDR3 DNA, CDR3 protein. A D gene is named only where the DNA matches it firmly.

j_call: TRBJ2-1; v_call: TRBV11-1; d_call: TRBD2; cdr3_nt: TGTGCCAGCAGCCTCCCGACTAGCGGCTCCTACAATGAGCAGTTCTTC; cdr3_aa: CASSLPTSGSYNEQFF
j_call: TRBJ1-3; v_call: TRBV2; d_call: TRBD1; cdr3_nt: TGTGCCAGCGACAGGGGAACCGGAAACACCATATATTTT; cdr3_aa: CASDRGTGNTIYF
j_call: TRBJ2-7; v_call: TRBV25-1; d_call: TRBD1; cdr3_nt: TGTGCCAGCAGTGACAGGGGGACCTACGAGCAGTACTTC; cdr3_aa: CASSDRGTYEQYF
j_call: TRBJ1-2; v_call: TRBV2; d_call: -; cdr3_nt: TGTGCCAGCAGTTCCACAGGTTTCGGCTATGGCTACACCTTC; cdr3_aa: CASSSTGFGYGYTF
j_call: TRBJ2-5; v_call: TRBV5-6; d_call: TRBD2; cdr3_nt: TGTGCCAGCAGCCCGGGTAGCGGGGCCCGGGGGGAGCAGTACTTC; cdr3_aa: CASSPGSGARGEQYF
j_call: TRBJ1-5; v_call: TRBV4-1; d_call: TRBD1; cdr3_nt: TGCGCCAGCAGCCAACCTGTGGGGACAGGGAGAAATCAGCCCCAGCATTTT; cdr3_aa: CASSQPVGTGRNQPQHF
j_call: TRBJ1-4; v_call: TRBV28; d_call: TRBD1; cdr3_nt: TGTGCCAGCAGTACCGGGACAGCTAATAATGAAAAACTGTTTTTT; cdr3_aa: CASSTGTANNEKLFF
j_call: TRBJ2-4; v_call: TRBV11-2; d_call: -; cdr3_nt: TGTGCCAGCAGCTTAGGTAGGGGAGGAGTGGTGGGCAAAAACATTCAGTACTTC; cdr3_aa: CASSLGRGGVVGKNIQYF
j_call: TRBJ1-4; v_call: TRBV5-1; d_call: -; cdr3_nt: TGCGCCAGCAGCTTGGGAGGAAGAGAGGAAAAACTGTTTTTT; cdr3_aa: CASSLGGREEKLFF
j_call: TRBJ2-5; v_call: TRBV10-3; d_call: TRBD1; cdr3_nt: TGTGCCGTTAGAGCGACAGGGAATCAAGAGACCCAGTACTTC; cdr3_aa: CAVRATGNQETQYF
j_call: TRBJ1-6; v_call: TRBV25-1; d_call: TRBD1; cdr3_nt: TGTGCCAGCAGTGACCCGACAGGGTGGCATTCACCCCTCCACTTT; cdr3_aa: CASSDPTGWHSPLHF
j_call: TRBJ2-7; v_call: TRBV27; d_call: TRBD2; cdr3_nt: TGTGCCAGCAGCCGTACTAGCGGTTACTACGAGCAGTACTTC; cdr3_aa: CASSRTSGYYEQYF
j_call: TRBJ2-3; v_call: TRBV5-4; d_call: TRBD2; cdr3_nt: TGTGCCAGCAGCGCGGGACTAGCGGGAATCACAGATACGCAGTATTTT; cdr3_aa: CASSAGLAGITDTQYF
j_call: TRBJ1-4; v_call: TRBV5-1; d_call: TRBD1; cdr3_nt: TGCGCCAGCAGCCGTCGGGACAGTAAGAACTTTGCAACTAATGAAAAACTGTTTTTT; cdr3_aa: CASSRRDSKNFATNEKLFF
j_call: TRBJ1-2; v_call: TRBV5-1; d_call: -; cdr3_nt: TGCGCCAGCAGCTTGGGGGAGCCCTATGGCTACACCTTC; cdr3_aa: CASSLGEPYGYTF
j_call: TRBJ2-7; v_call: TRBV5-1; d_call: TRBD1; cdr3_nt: TGCGCCAGCAGCTTGGAGCGGGCCAGGGGGCTAAACGAGCAGTACTTC; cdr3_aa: CASSLERARGLNEQYF
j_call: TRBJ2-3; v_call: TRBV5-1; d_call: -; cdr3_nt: TGCGCCAGCAGCTTGGGGGACTCTTCCACAGATACGCAGTATTTT; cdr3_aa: CASSLGDSSTDTQYF
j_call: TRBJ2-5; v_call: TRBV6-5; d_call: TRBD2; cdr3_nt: TGTGCCAGCAGTTACAGGGGTAGCGGGGCCCAAGAGACCCAGTACTTC; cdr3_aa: CASSYRGSGAQETQYF
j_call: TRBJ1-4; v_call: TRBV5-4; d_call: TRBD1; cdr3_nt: TGTGCCAGCAGCTCGCAGGTGGGACAGGGGGAAAAACTGTTTTTT; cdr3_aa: CASSSQVGQGEKLFF
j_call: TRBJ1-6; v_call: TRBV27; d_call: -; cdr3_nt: TGTGCCAGCAGACCCCGGGTGCAGGGTTCACCCCTCCACTTT; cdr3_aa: CASRPRVQGSPLHF
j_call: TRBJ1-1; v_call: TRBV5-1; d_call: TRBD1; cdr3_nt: TGCGCCAGCAGCTTGGCTTCGGGACAGGGGGCCGAAGGCACTGAAGCTTTCTTT; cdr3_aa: CASSLASGQGAEGTEAFF
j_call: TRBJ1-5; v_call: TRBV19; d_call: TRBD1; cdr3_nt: TGTGCCAGTAGGGCCCGGAGGGGGCCGAATCAGCCCCAGCATTTT; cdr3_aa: CASRARRGPNQPQHF
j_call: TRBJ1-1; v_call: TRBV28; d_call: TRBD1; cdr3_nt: TGTGCCAGCAGCCCACAGGGGGCAGCCCCACTTTACACTGAAGCTTTCTTT; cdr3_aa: CASSPQGAAPLYTEAFF
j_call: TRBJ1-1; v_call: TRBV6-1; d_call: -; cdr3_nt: TGTGCCAGCGTGGAGGCAGGCCCGAACACTGAAGCTTTCTTT; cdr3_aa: CASVEAGPNTEAFF
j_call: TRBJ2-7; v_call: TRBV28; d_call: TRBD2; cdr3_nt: TGTGCCAGCAGTCCGACTAGCGGGAGTTTAGACGAGCAGTACTTC; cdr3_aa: CASSPTSGSLDEQYF
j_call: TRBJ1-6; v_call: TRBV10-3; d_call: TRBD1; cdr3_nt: TGTGCCATCAGCGATATTTCGACAGGGGGTTCACCCCTCCACTTT; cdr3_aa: CAISDISTGGSPLHF